This TCR beta chain is drawn from a study of regulatory T cells in long-lasting Graves disease (dated by TCRdb to 2020 to 2022). At the level of the whole study: In the newly diagnosed Graves' disease group, patients had been taking antithyroid drugs for less than 3 months. A total of roughly 35 samples underwent TCR sequencing: some 13 from persistent and approximately 20 from newly diagnosed Graves' disease patients. The study took place in China and was registered as a clinical trial. Patients with persistent Graves' disease were compared with patients with newly diagnosed Graves' disease using TCR sequencing and RNA sequencing of peripheral blood. Findings and caveats that apply to the study as a whole: Because the primary lesion, thyroid tissue, could not be accessed, the study looked at peripheral blood alone. Lower TCR Shannon entropy and fewer highly expanded clones were observed in persistent Graves' disease patients than in newly diagnosed patients, which suggested clonal expansion. The authors acknowledged the small sample size as a limitation that may reduce accuracy. TRBV28, TRBJ1-2 and TRBJ2-5 were preferentially used in persistent disease, while TRBV20-1 and TRBJ2-1 were favored in newly diagnosed disease. Patients with persistent disease shared more public clonotypes (approximately 2,500) than newly diagnosed patients did (nearly 1,000). Sequencing and analysis were limited to the TCR beta chain.

Concerning this clonotype: Its cognate antigen has yet to be identified. The input lacks base qualities; no much larger clone sits a single base away.

The CDR3 spans 16 residues, from the cysteine through the phenylalanine. The DNA shown is the 48-base CDR3, in frame from base 1. As encoded in the germline V gene, CDR1 is SGHNT while CDR2 is YENEEA. V is trimmed back by 0 bases and J by 7 bases, and the junction contains 8 bases that no gene match accounts for. Library construction relied on multiplex PCR. Instrument on record: Illumina HiSeq 4000. iRepertoire HTBI primers and Arm-PCR amplification of CDR3 regions were used to construct TCR beta libraries. Gel purification was performed on PCR products prior to sequencing. On the study's bioinformatics: A total of 62 TRBV and some 13 TRBJ segments were identified across samples and were used for gene usage analysis of CDR3 amino acid clonotypes. Filtered high-quality paired reads were merged into contigs using COPE and FqMerger. BLAST was used to align contigs to IMGT TRBV, TRBD and TRBJ reference genes, with CDR3 defined following IMGT. Any clonotype with a frequency above 0.1% was classified as a highly expanded clone. Repertoire diversity was measured by Shannon entropy, and V-J evenness by the Gini coefficient. Public clonotypes were defined as clonotypes shared by more than one individual. The public reads were reprocessed in TCRdb via fastp at Q25 and MiXCR, keeping in-frame beta chains. Rows merge per CDR3 protein into single entries with the most common DNA and genes. Here the V and J calls rest on TCRdb's processing, not on the authors' analysis. Counted in this sample were a few hundred thousand distinct CDR3 sequences; approximately 10% of them appeared once. The ten biggest clones cover about 20% of the sample.

In the paper's terms, the time point label means: newly diagnosed GD, antithyroid drugs for less than 3 months. For both TCR sequencing and RNA sequencing, RNA was extracted from PBMCs in TRIzol. Graves' disease was diagnosed according to American Thyroid Association guidelines. Patients for the study were recruited at an endocrinology department in Xi'an, China. From each patient, approximately 10 milliliters of peripheral blood was collected into an EDTA anticoagulant tube. PBMCs were isolated by Ficoll Paque Plus density gradient separation without further T cell sorting. An Agilent 2100 Bioanalyzer and agarose gel were used to assess RNA quality, and a NanoDrop 2000 was used to measure RNA concentration. This same sample was also taken into another study, of T cells in Graves' hyperthyroidism and ophthalmopathy. As the second publication notes: Stable Graves' hyperthyroidism was defined as the absence of progression to ophthalmopathy over 18 months of follow-up. Hyperthyroidism patients were newly diagnosed, with disease duration under 2 months, and aged 18 to 65 years. Patients with uncontrolled infections, other autoimmune diseases, pregnancy or lactation were excluded. Clinical symptoms, serum thyroxine and TRAb, thyroid ultrasound, and orbital computed tomography formed the basis for the diagnoses. The TCR CDR3 was subjected to a first round of RT-PCR using the HTBI primer set and the Qiagen OneStep RT-PCR kit. Most expanded thyroid clonotypes (frequency above 0.001) were also detected in blood, suggesting blood repertoires may reflect thyroid immune responses. Ophthalmopathy was separated from stable hyperthyroidism by a 13 V-J signature model, with about 88% sensitivity and just over 81% specificity obtained in cross-validation and 80%/75% obtained in testing. In validation, the model predicted progression to ophthalmopathy with 55% to 71% sensitivity and approximately 74% specificity, a median of 6.5 months before onset. A discovery cohort of about 96 patients, roughly 45 with Graves' ophthalmopathy and about 58 with stable Graves' hyperthyroidism, was used to find distinguishing TCR V-J signatures. An independent validation cohort of around 20 hyperthyroidism patients and 17 patients who later progressed to ophthalmopathy tested prospective prediction of ophthalmopathy. The roughly 91 discovery patients were randomly split 7:3 into training and test sets. In roughly six Graves' hyperthyroidism patients, the study also compared T-cell repertoires from thyroid tissue with T-cell repertoires from blood. Following sampling, methimazole starting at 30 mg daily was given to hyperthyroidism patients, and high-dose intravenous methylprednisolone was given to ophthalmopathy patients. A second multiplex PCR round built the libraries, followed by size selection and purification. The libraries were sequenced on an Illumina HiSeq2000 using paired-end 100 bp reads. SOAPnuke was used to process the raw data, throwing out any read that contained adapters or uncalled bases, had a mean Phred below 15, or lacked an exact constant-primer or identifier match. COPE v1.2.5 was used to merge the high-quality paired reads, and each unique nucleotide sequence was defined as a clonotype. MiTCR v1.1 was used to align the clonotypes against IMGT TRBV, TRBD and TRBJ reference segments. Only V-J combinations with frequency above 0.0001, covering approximately 99% of repertoires, were analysed. A TCS score was defined as the ratio of F50 (clonal expansion) to E x V (chaos), with BLOSUM62-based TCRdist applied between CDR3 peptides within each V-J. Welch's t-statistics and random forest reduced fewer than 600 V-J features to around 14, which were used in a naive Bayes classifier (R e1071). No statistical method was used to set the sample size in advance, and investigators knew the group allocation. According to the paper, TCR Vbeta CDR3 sequencing was carried out on roughly 130 peripheral blood samples, which came from 40 to 45 ophthalmopathy, around 75 hyperthyroidism and roughly 17 progressor patients.

Specimen: peripheral blood mononuclear cells (PBMCs), collected at new diagnosis, from a patient treated with antithyroid drugs. This TCR was sampled from a young woman with Graves disease. Donor details come from another sample of the same person, matched by shared clones. This chain joins TRBV11-3 to TRBJ2-1, with 8 bases matching TRBD2. The CDR3 sequence is CASSLDLSGSGNEQFF. The DNA sequence is TGTGCCAGCAGCTTAGATCTGAGCGGGAGCGGTAATGAGCAGTTCTTC.